Detailed here is one TCR beta chain. Sequence at one end of the junction differs from germline and may be a read error. These data are taken from a study of blood T cell repertoires in COVID-19. The authors' processing: Nucleated cell counts were estimated from reference gene primer amplification. Measured with immunoSEQ multiplex PCR; TCRdb has only the in-frame clones, and not every one. The V and J calls and the clone size are those of that table, but D and trimming were determined from the DNA. The sample shows about 380,000 clones, approximately 88% of them seen only once. There are 14 residues in the CDR3. Germline V lookup: CDR1 SGHNT, CDR2 YYREEE (reference sequence).

This clonotype was obtained from a man aged 35 to 55 with acute or convalescent COVID-19. The chain uses TRBV5-4 and TRBJ2-3; TRBD2 might be the D (6 bases). Input material: peripheral blood. For the CDR3, the DNA is TGCGCCAGCAGCCCGGACTACAGCACAGATACGCAGTATTTT. It encodes CASSPDYSTDTQYF.